These 3 T cell receptor beta chains were sequenced from one sample in a study of cytomegalovirus exposure and HLA in healthy donors. The PCR made use of 60 Vbeta and 13 Jbeta primers. Profiling relied on immunoSEQ multiplex PCR, and the TCRdb table lists in-frame clones only, not all of them. With approximately 120,000 clones in the sample, the ten largest clones hold about 2%. The sequencing sample was made of PBMCs. The receptors derive from a man aged 35 to 55 in good health and CMV-seronegative.

This chain joins TRBV19 and TRBJ1-4; TRBD1 matches at 8 bases. The germline V gene has CDR1 LNHDA and CDR2 SQIVND (reference sequence). The CDR3 sequence is 14 residues long. Trimming cost V 3 bases and J 5 bases; bases outside gene matches: 2. CDR3 bases: TGTGCCAGTAGTATCGGACAGGGAAATGAAAAACTGTTTTTT. Translating it yields CASSIGQGNEKLFF.

J is TRBJ2-7 and V is TRBV7-6; 10 bases align to TRBD2. The junction had 8 bases not matched to a gene; V was cut back by 1 base and J by 2 bases. Germline values: CDR1 SGHVS, CDR2 FNYEAQ. The length of the CDR3 is 17 residues. The CDR3 region is CASSLGGGTSDTYEQYF. CDR3 DNA: TGTGCCAGCAGCTTAGGGGGGGGGACTAGCGATACCTACGAGCAGTACTTC.

CDR3 protein: CASSLDLVVSHEQFF. CDR3 DNA: TGTGCCAGCAGCTTAGATCTCGTCGTTAGCCATGAGCAGTTCTTC. The chain links TRBV11-2 to TRBJ2-1; D is unresolved. The germline CDR1 and CDR2 sequences are SGHAT and FQNNGV. This CDR3 has 15 residues. V was trimmed by 0 bases and J by 8 bases, leaving 14 bases between them.